The 3 T cell receptor beta chains below come from one sample, sequenced in a study of blood T cells in healthy people across ages. Then a second PCR, running about 7 to 11 cycles, was carried out with a sample-barcoded 5' primer and a J-beta primer mix. TCRdb called the 5' RACE reads again in MiXCR, with one record for every CDR3 protein. The sample yields some 1.4 million distinct CDR3 sequences, approximately 40% seen once. Input material: blood. The receptors here all came from a woman aged 18-29 years in good health.

The rearrangement uses TRBV7-9 and TRBJ2-5; D is ambiguous. The CDR3 is 12 residues long. CDR1 and CDR2 from the germline V gene are SEHNR and FQNEAQ (reference sequence). Trimming removed 2 bases from V and 5 bases from J, with 6 bases in between. CDR3 nucleotide sequence: TGTGCCAGCAGCTTACCGGTCGAGACCCAGTACTTC. Translated: CASSLPVETQYF.

This chain connects TRBV6-1 to TRBJ1-2; possibly TRBD1 for D (6 bases). CDR1 and CDR2 from the germline V gene are MNHNS and SASEGT. The CDR3 length is 15 residues. V was pared by 1 base and J by 3 bases, with 12 bases between. CDR3 DNA: TGTGCCAGCAGTGAAGTCAGGGGTCCCTACTATGGCTACACCTTC. It is translated as CASSEVRGPYYGYTF.

The genes are TRBV2 and TRBJ2-7; unclear D gene. The V gene lost 8 bases and the J gene lost 3 bases, with 26 bases spanning the gap. Per the germline V gene, CDR1 is SNHLY and CDR2 is FYNNEI. There are 17 residues in the CDR3. The CDR3 sequence is CASQFATQPRPIYEQYF. The CDR3, as DNA: TGTGCCAGCCAATTCGCCACCCAACCTCGGCCTATCTACGAGCAGTACTTC.